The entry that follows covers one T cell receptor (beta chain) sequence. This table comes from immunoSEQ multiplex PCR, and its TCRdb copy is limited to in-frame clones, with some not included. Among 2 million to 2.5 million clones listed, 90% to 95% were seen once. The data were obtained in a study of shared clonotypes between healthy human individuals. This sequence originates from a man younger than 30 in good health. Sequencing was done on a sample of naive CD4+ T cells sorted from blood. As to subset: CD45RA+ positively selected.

CDR3 bases: TGTGCCAGCAGTTTCCGAGGGGGCTATTCACCCCTCCACTTT. Amino acid sequence: CASSFRGGYSPLHF. The chain joins TRBV28 to TRBJ1-6; 7 nucleotides align to TRBD1. Germline CDR1 MDHEN, CDR2 SYDVKM. Trimming cost V 3 bases and J 8 bases; bases outside gene matches: 4. The CDR3 has 14 residues.